This entry describes one T cell receptor (beta chain). CDR1 LNHDA and CDR2 SQIVND come from the germline V gene (reference sequence). The CDR3 spans 15 residues. The V gene end was trimmed by 4 bases and the J gene end by 2 bases; junction bases not matched to a gene: 4. These data belong to a study of blood T cell repertoires in COVID-19. In the original processing: Using reference gene primer amplification, nucleated cell counts were estimated. Sequencing was performed with immunoSEQ multiplex PCR; in TCRdb, only in-frame clones are kept and a portion is missing. V and J calls and clone size follow that table, whereas D and trimming were derived from the DNA. The sample records about 62,000 clones, 88% being singletons.

The clonotype originates from a human donor in a cohort sampled during active COVID-19. This rearrangement joins TRBV19 to TRBJ2-1, with 8 positions matching TRBD2. The sequenced sample was peripheral blood. The CDR3 is CASSTREAPYNEQFF. The CDR3 nucleotides read TGTGCCAGTAGTACGCGGGAGGCCCCCTACAATGAGCAGTTCTTC.